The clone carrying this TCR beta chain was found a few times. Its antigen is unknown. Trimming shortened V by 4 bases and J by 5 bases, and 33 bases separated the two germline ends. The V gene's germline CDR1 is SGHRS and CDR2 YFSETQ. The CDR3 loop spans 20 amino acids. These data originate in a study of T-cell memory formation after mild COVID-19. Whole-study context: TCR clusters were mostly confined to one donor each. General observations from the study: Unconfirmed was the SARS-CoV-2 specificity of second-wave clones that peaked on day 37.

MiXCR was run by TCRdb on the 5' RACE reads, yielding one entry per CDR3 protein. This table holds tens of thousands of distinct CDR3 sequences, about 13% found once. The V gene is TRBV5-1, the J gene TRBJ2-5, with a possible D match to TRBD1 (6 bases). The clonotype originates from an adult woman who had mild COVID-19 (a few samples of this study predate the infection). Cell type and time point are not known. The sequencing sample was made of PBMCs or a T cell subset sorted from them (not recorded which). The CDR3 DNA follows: TGCGCCAGCAGCCTACAACTCCAACACACAGGGAAGGGGGAATGGGAGACCCAGTACTTC. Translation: CASSLQLQHTGKGEWETQYF.